One T cell receptor (beta chain) is described in this entry. This sample is drawn from a study of blood T cell repertoires in COVID-19. Method: immunoSEQ multiplex PCR; TCRdb's copy keeps in-frame clones and lacks some. The sample lists 150,000 to 200,000 clones; more than 75% were seen once. V lost 2 bases to trimming and J lost 10 bases; unmatched junction nucleotides: 9. CDR3 length: 14 amino acids. Germline CDR1 and CDR2: SGHNT and YYREEE (reference sequence). What was sequenced was PBMCs or T cells enriched from blood (not recorded which). The clonotype comes from a man between 60 and 75 years old who had been exposed to COVID-19. The J gene is TRBJ1-1, the V gene TRBV5-4; 9 bases align to TRBD1. The CDR3 sequence is CASSFRQGGGGAFF. Written as DNA, the CDR3 is TGTGCCAGCAGCTTCAGACAGGGGGGGGGAGGAGCTTTCTTT.